A single sample gave rise to the 21 T cell receptor beta chains below, sequenced in a study of CD8 T cells in ankylosing spondylitis. TCRdb passed the 5' RACE reads through MiXCR, listing each CDR3 protein once. The sample comprises around 39,000 distinct CDR3 sequences, about 15% of which are singletons, and about 45% rests with the top ten. The sample taken for sequencing was blood. Receptors originate from a male donor with ankylosing spondylitis or in good health (not recorded which).

This rearrangement joins TRBV28 to TRBJ2-7; 8 nucleotides align to TRBD2. The CDR3 loop spans 16 amino acids. V shed 5 bases, J shed 0 bases, and the junction held 9 bases outside the gene matches. From germline, CDR1 is MDHEN and CDR2 SYDVKM. DNA of the CDR3: TGTGCCAGCAGTCCCCATTATAGCGGGGTCTCCTACGAGCAGTACGTC. Amino acid sequence: CASSPHYSGVSYEQYV.

The CDR3 here is CASSLAGHSQETQYF. The CDR3 DNA reads as TGTGCCAGCAGCTTAGCCGGACATAGTCAGGAGACCCAGTACTTC. This chain links TRBV7-2 with TRBJ2-5; tentatively, D is TRBD1 (5 bases). The germline V gene encodes CDR1 SGHTA and CDR2 FQGNSA. Trimming stripped 0 bases from V and 5 bases from J, with 13 bases between. CDR3 size: 15 residues.

Ten or more counts support this clonotype. The V call is TRBV20-1, the J call TRBJ2-5, with TRBD2 as a possible D gene (5 bases). The CDR3 has 13 residues. Germline V CDR1 and CDR2: DFQATT, SNEGSKA (reference sequence). The V end was cut by 3 bases, the J end by 1 base, with 9 bases between. This CDR3 reads CSASRRFQETQYF. In nucleotides, the CDR3 is TGCAGTGCTAGTAGGAGGTTCCAAGAGACCCAGTACTTC.

The gene calls are TRBV6-2 or TRBV6-3 and TRBJ2-2; the match to TRBD1 covers 7 bases. Germline CDR1 is MNHEY and CDR2 is SVGEGT. The V segment lost 5 bases and the J segment 7 bases; nucleotides outside the gene matches: 4. This CDR3 is built from 13 residues. The CDR3 reads CASSLRDSGELFF. DNA for the CDR3: TGTGCCAGCAGTCTCCGGGACAGCGGGGAGCTGTTTTTT.

This clonotype turned up a few times. V is TRBV5-1 and J is TRBJ2-7; D may be TRBD2 (7 bases). Germline loops: CDR1 SGHRS, CDR2 YFSETQ. Trimming removed 0 bases from V and 7 bases from J, with 17 bases in between. There are 15 residues in the CDR3. CDR3 coding DNA: TGCGCCAGCAGCTTGGATTACGGGGGGCGTGGGGAGCAGTACTTC. Its translation: CASSLDYGGRGEQYF.

This clonotype was observed a handful of times. One junction end disagrees with the germline gene, perhaps due to a read error. The chain combines TRBV9 with TRBJ1-1, with D unclear. Germline V gives CDR1 SGDLS, CDR2 YYNGEE. The CDR3 sequence is 13 residues long. CDR3 in amino acids: CVSSGSPRGEAFF. The DNA for the CDR3 is TGTGTCAGCAGCGGCAGTCCGCGAGGTGAAGCTTTCTTT.

This sequence joins TRBV15 and TRBJ2-3, with D possibly matching TRBD2 (7 bases). The length of the CDR3 is 16 residues. From germline, CDR1 is LNHNV and CDR2 YYDKDF (reference sequence). V lost 0 bases to trimming and J lost 10 bases, with 20 bases between them. CDR3 protein: CATSRDLLAIGGAQYF. In DNA, the CDR3 is TGTGCCACCAGCAGAGATTTACTCGCGATAGGGGGGGCGCAGTATTTT.

This clonotype was seen many times. The chain uses TRBV29-1 and TRBJ2-1; TRBD2 aligns across 9 bases. The V and J ends lost 6 bases and 5 bases, in that order; junction bases with no gene match: 5. This CDR3 has 13 residues. Germline values: CDR1 SQVTM, CDR2 ANQGSEA. CDR3 in DNA: TGCAGCGTGAAGCGGGAGGAAAACAATGAGCAGTTCTTC. As protein: CSVKREENNEQFF.

V usage is TRBV7-2 and J usage is TRBJ2-2; 8 positions match TRBD2. The ends lost 3 bases at V and 3 bases at J; junction bases unmatched: 9. The CDR3 contains 17 residues. Per the germline V gene, CDR1 is SGHTA and CDR2 is FQGNSA. CDR3: CASSFWPSGLDTGELFF. For the CDR3, the DNA is TGTGCCAGCAGCTTTTGGCCTAGCGGGTTAGACACCGGGGAGCTGTTTTTT. The entire variable domain, with the rest obtained from reference TRBV7-2 and TRBJ2-2, is as follows: GAGVSQSPSNKVTEKGKDVELRCDPISGHTALYWYRQSLGQGLEFLIYFQGNSAPDKSGLPSDRFSAERTGGSVSTLTIQRTQQEDSAVYLCASSFWPSGLDTGELFFGEGSRLTVL.

The chain has TRBV27 and TRBJ2-1, with D possibly being TRBD1 (5 bases). Trimming stripped 5 bases from V and 8 bases from J, with 16 bases between. This CDR3 is 14 amino acids long. From germline, CDR1 is MNHEY and CDR2 SMNVEV (reference sequence). In nucleotides, the CDR3 is TGTGCCAGCAGTGCTTCCCAGGGTCGGTATGAGCAGTTCTTC. This translates into CASSASQGRYEQFF.

The rearrangement uses TRBV12-3 or TRBV12-4 and TRBJ2-1, with D possibly matching TRBD1 (5 bases). Trimming took off 6 bases at V and 2 bases at J, with 8 bases between the two ends. CDR3 length: 13 residues. The CDR3 spells CASSPDTYNEQFF. The CDR3 coding sequence is TGTGCCAGCAGCCCGGACACCTACAATGAGCAGTTCTTC.

There are many counts of this clonotype. J is TRBJ2-1 and V is TRBV20-1; TRBD2 matches 7 bases. There are 11 residues in the CDR3. Looked up from germline, CDR1 is DFQATT and CDR2 is SNEGSKA (reference sequence). DNA for the CDR3: TGCAGAGCTGGGGCGGGAGATGAGCAGTTCTTC. It yields the protein CRAGAGDEQFF.

This clonotype has a handful of counts. The DNA for the CDR3 is TGCGCCAGCAGGAAACCGGACGAGGGTATATATGAGCAGTTCTTC. Its translation: CASRKPDEGIYEQFF. The rearrangement links TRBV5-1 to TRBJ2-1, with TRBD2 as a possible D gene (5 bases). V lost 5 bases and J 8 bases, leaving 20 bases between the germline ends. The germline gives CDR1 SGHRS, CDR2 YFSETQ. The length of the CDR3 is 15 residues.

There are a few counts of this clonotype. The chain recombines TRBV10-3 with TRBJ2-7; unclear D gene. CDR1 ENHRY and CDR2 SYGVKD come from the germline V gene. V dropped 6 bases and J dropped 3 bases, with 9 bases sitting between them. The CDR3 covers 12 residues. CDR3 sequence reads: CAISPGDYEQYV. As DNA, the CDR3 is TGTGCCATCAGCCCCGGTGACTACGAGCAGTACGTC.

The genes are TRBV6-2 or TRBV6-3 and TRBJ1-1, with TRBD1 as a possible D gene (6 bases). Trimming removed 6 bases at V and 5 bases at J, with 7 bases between. CDR1 MNHEY and CDR2 SVGEGT come from the germline V gene. This CDR3 comprises 11 residues. CDR3 loop: CASRRGTEAFF. DNA for the CDR3: TGTGCCAGCAGGAGGGGGACTGAAGCTTTCTTT.

This clonotype was observed a few times. The chain links TRBV6-5 to TRBJ2-3; no clear D gene. V lost 4 bases to trimming and J lost 2 bases, with 13 bases between them. CDR1 and CDR2 from the germline V gene are MNHEY and SVGAGI. The CDR3 has 15 amino acids. The DNA of the CDR3 is TGTGCCAGCAGTTCCGGGCCAGACACCACAGATACGCAGTATTTT. This encodes CASSSGPDTTDTQYF.

This chain joins TRBV19 and TRBJ2-5; TRBD1 matches at 8 bases. J gave up 5 bases and V 5 bases, and 7 bases lay outside the gene matches. CDR3 length: 14 amino acids. Germline V gene data show CDR1 as LNHDA and CDR2 as SQIVND (reference sequence). CDR3 loop: CASSPQGALETQYF. CDR3 in DNA: TGTGCCAGTAGTCCTCAGGGGGCGCTGGAGACCCAGTACTTC.

This clonotype was observed at least ten times. V gene TRBV12-3 or TRBV12-4 combines with J gene TRBJ2-4; tentatively, D is TRBD2 (5 bases). The CDR3 spans 16 residues. Trimming cost V 5 bases and J 0 bases, with 14 bases left between them. CDR3 loop: CASSPPGSGAKNIQYF. CDR3 in DNA: TGTGCCAGCAGTCCCCCTGGGAGCGGAGCCAAAAACATTCAGTACTTC.

The chain has TRBV4-2 and TRBJ2-3; D not resolved. With 3 bases removed from V and 1 base from J, the gap between germline ends came to 5 bases. Germline V gene sequence: CDR1 LGHNA, CDR2 YNFKEQ. This CDR3 region has 13 residues. The CDR3 bases are TGTGCCAGCAGCCAGATCGGCACAGATACGCAGTATTTT. Amino acid sequence: CASSQIGTDTQYF.

This clonotype was counted between two and nine times. The chain links TRBV5-5 to TRBJ2-1, with TRBD2 identical over 11 bases. The CDR3 covers 18 residues. CDR1 is SGHKS and CDR2 is YYEKEE in the germline V gene (reference sequence). V trimming: 3 bases; J trimming: 4 bases; junction bases outside the gene matches: 12. The CDR3 here is CASSWEVAGGSFYNEQFF. The CDR3 DNA sequence: TGTGCCAGCAGCTGGGAAGTAGCGGGAGGGTCTTTTTACAATGAGCAGTTCTTC.

This clonotype was seen only a few times. The chain has TRBV6-5 and TRBJ2-1; TRBD2 matches at 12 bases. CDR1 and CDR2 from the germline V gene are MNHEY and SVGAGI. The CDR3 length is 16 residues. J gave up 10 bases and V 0 bases, and 7 bases lay outside the gene matches. This CDR3 is CASSYSGTSGPVEQFF. CDR3 coding DNA: TGTGCCAGCAGTTACTCGGGGACTAGCGGGCCGGTGGAGCAGTTCTTC.